The 24 T cell receptor beta chains below come from one sample, sequenced in a study of sequential checkpoint blockade in melanoma. Treatment here: randomized to nivolumab then ipilimumab (arm A) or the reverse (arm B). Here immunoSEQ multiplex PCR was the method, and the copy in TCRdb shows in-frame clones only, minus some. The data contain some 8,000 clones, over 25% of them singletons. Sequenced material: tumor tissue (inferred from file names), taken from a patient given nivolumab and ipilimumab in sequence. The receptors come from a human donor with melanoma.

The rearrangement uses TRBV29-1 and TRBJ1-1, with 8 bases lining up with TRBD1. The J segment lost 10 bases and the V segment lost 7 bases, leaving 14 bases of the junction unmatched. Germline CDR1 is SQVTM and CDR2 is ANQGSEA. The CDR3 covers 13 residues. Written as DNA, the CDR3 is TGCAGCGGCATGATGGACAGGGAGGGTGGAGCTTTCTTT. Protein product: CSGMMDREGGAFF.

The V gene is TRBV18, the J gene TRBJ1-5; no clear D. CDR1 and CDR2 (germline): KGHSH, LQKENI. CDR3 length equals 14 residues. Between the trimmed V and J ends, which lost 4 bases and 0 bases, there was a span of 7 bases. DNA for the CDR3: TGTGCCAGCTCACGGACGAGTAGCAATCAGCCCCAGCATTTT. Protein sequence: CASSRTSSNQPQHF.

The chain recombines TRBV4-1 with TRBJ1-5, with D perhaps TRBD1 (6 bases). This CDR3 contains 16 residues. Looked up from germline, CDR1 is MGHRA and CDR2 is YSYEKL. Trimming removed 3 bases from V and 4 bases from J, with 16 bases in between. DNA for the CDR3: TGCGCCAGCAGCCAGGAACAGGGTGGGGGGAATCAGCCCCAGCATTTT. Its translation: CASSQEQGGGNQPQHF.

The chain has TRBV30 and TRBJ1-5; unclear D gene. Trimming pared 0 bases from V and 5 bases from J, leaving 8 bases between. This CDR3 region has 13 residues. The germline gives CDR1 GTSNPN, CDR2 SVGIG (reference sequence). The CDR3 bases are TGTGCCTGGAGTGTTGGGATAGATCAGCCCCAGCATTTT. It yields the protein CAWSVGIDQPQHF.

CDR3 DNA sequence: TGTGCCAGCAAATACTCGGGACAGCTACAAGAGACCCAGTACTTC. This translates into CASKYSGQLQETQYF. V is TRBV19 and J is TRBJ2-5, with 7 bases lining up with TRBD1. The CDR3 extends over 15 amino acids. Germline V gives CDR1 LNHDA, CDR2 SQIVND (reference sequence). J gave up 2 bases and V 9 bases, and 12 bases lay outside the gene matches.

This clone has more than one count but fewer than ten. The chain combines TRBV30 with TRBJ2-2; 8 bases are shared with TRBD2. This CDR3 is 14 amino acids long. Germline V gene lookup returns CDR1 GTSNPN and CDR2 SVGIG (reference sequence). CDR3 residues: CGAPGGPSTGELFF. DNA of the CDR3: TGTGGGGCACCGGGAGGGCCCTCTACCGGGGAGCTGTTTTTT.

This clone was detected only a few times. This sequence joins TRBV11-3 and TRBJ1-2; TRBD1 matches 9 bases. V dropped 5 bases and J dropped 4; count of bases not matched to a gene: 8. The CDR3 sequence is 15 residues long. Germline V lookup: CDR1 SGHNT, CDR2 YENEEA. In nucleotides, the CDR3 is TGTGCCAGCAGCCACCCGGGACAGGGTGTCTATGGCTACACCTTC. This translates into CASSHPGQGVYGYTF.

V usage is TRBV6-8 and J usage is TRBJ1-1, with 7 bases matching TRBD1. From germline, CDR1 is MNHGY and CDR2 SAAAGT. The length of the CDR3 is 13 residues. The J segment lost 5 bases and the V segment lost 10 bases, leaving 10 bases of the junction unmatched. The CDR3 reads CAINDRVGTEAFF. CDR3 in DNA: TGTGCCATCAATGACAGGGTAGGGACTGAAGCTTTCTTT.

The genes are TRBV19 and TRBJ1-5; weak D call: TRBD1 (5 bases). This CDR3 has 16 residues. Trimming shortened V by 3 bases and J by 6 bases, and 18 bases separated the two germline ends. Germline-derived CDR1 and CDR2 are LNHDA and SQIVND (reference sequence). CDR3 in DNA: TGTGCCAGTAGTATCCAGGGTAGAGGAGAAGGTCAGCCCCAGCATTTT. Its protein product is CASSIQGRGEGQPQHF.

The chain carries TRBV12-5 and TRBJ2-3, with 13 bases aligning to TRBD2. Germline V CDR1 and CDR2: LGHNT, FRNRAP. The CDR3 length is 14 residues. CDR3 nucleotide sequence: TGTGCCACTAGCGGGGGGGGACACACAGATACGCAGTATTTT. Translated, it gives CATSGGGHTDTQYF. The whole variable domain, remainder taken from reference TRBV12-5 and TRBJ2-3, is DARVTQTPRHKVTEMGQEVTMRCQPILGHNTVFWYRQTMMQGLELLAYFRNRAPLDDSGMPKDRFSAEMPDATLATLKIQPSEPRDSAVYFCATSGGGHTDTQYFGPGTRLTVL.

The rearrangement uses TRBV11-3 and TRBJ2-3, with TRBD2 identical over 13 bases. The germline V gene has CDR1 SGHNT and CDR2 YENEEA. The length of the CDR3 is 18 residues. Trimming took 1 base from V and 4 from J; bases not matched to a gene: 8. The CDR3 protein is CASSLVGLAGQAADTQYF. The DNA of the CDR3 is TGTGCCAGCAGCTTAGTGGGACTAGCGGGACAGGCGGCAGATACGCAGTATTTT.

A few counts support this clone. The chain links TRBV9 to TRBJ1-5; a possible D gene is TRBD1 (5 bases). V was trimmed by 7 bases and J by 3 bases, leaving 11 bases between them. CDR1 and CDR2 from the germline V gene are SGDLS and YYNGEE. The CDR3 is 13 amino acids. The CDR3 nucleotides read TGTGCCAGCGGGGGAATAGCCAATCAGCCCCAGCATTTT. Amino acid sequence: CASGGIANQPQHF. The entire variable domain, with the rest obtained from reference TRBV9 and TRBJ1-5, is as follows: DSGVTQTPKHLITATGQRVTLRCSPRSGDLSVYWYQQSLDQGLQFLIQYYNGEERAKGNILERFSAQQFPDLHSELNLSSLELGDSALYFCASGGIANQPQHFGDGTRLSIL.

The chain employs TRBV6-8 and TRBJ2-2; TRBD1 or TRBD2 may be the D gene (5 bases each). V was clipped by 2 bases and J by 6 bases, with 7 bases between them. This CDR3 has 13 residues. Germline V CDR1 and CDR2: MNHGY, SAAAGT. CDR3 nucleotide sequence: TGTGCCAGCAGTTACATGGGGGCCGGGGAGCTGTTTTTT. Residues: CASSYMGAGELFF.

The V and J genes are TRBV6-8 and TRBJ1-6; a possible D gene is TRBD1 (5 bases). The germline gives CDR1 MNHGY, CDR2 SAAAGT. V lost 2 bases, J lost 13 bases, and 18 bases lay in between. The CDR3 has 15 residues. The CDR3 sequence is CASSYQGPGREPLHF. The DNA of the CDR3 is TGTGCCAGCAGTTACCAGGGACCGGGGAGAGAGCCCCTCCACTTT.

The V and J genes are TRBV15 and TRBJ2-5; D possibly corresponds to TRBD2 (7 bases). CDR3 length: 16 amino acids. Trimming took off 0 bases at V and 5 bases at J, with 16 bases between the two ends. Germline lookup yields CDR1 LNHNV and CDR2 YYDKDF (reference sequence). CDR3 DNA sequence: TGTGCCACCAGCAGAGATCGGGGGGCGCTAGGGGAGACCCAGTACTTC. It yields the protein CATSRDRGALGETQYF.

The V call is TRBV4-1, the J call TRBJ2-5; tentatively, D is TRBD1 (6 bases). V was pared by 0 bases and J by 5 bases, with 13 bases between. Germline CDR1 and CDR2: MGHRA and YSYEKL. This CDR3 has 15 residues. The CDR3 is CASSQDTGKGETQYF. The CDR3 bases are TGCGCCAGCAGCCAAGATACAGGGAAGGGTGAGACCCAGTACTTC.

The rearrangement links TRBV18 to TRBJ2-6; 8 bases line up with TRBD1. This CDR3 is built from 16 residues. V gave up 3 bases and J gave up 0 bases; unmatched junction bases: 1. Germline CDR1 is KGHSH and CDR2 is LQKENI. CDR3 DNA: TGTGCCAGCTCACCTACAGGGGGCTCTGGGGCCAACGTCCTGACTTTC. Amino acids: CASSPTGGSGANVLTF.

Only a few counts were recorded for this clone. V usage is TRBV6-8 and J usage is TRBJ2-5, with D perhaps assigned TRBD1 or TRBD2 (5 bases each). V was clipped by 10 bases and J by 4 bases, with 13 bases between them. Per germline, CDR1 MNHGY and CDR2 SAAAGT. This CDR3 is built from 12 residues. In DNA, the CDR3 is TGTGCCATCGGGACGGCTCCAGAGACCCAGTACTTC. This translates into CAIGTAPETQYF.

This clone was counted many times. This sequence joins TRBV12-2 and TRBJ2-7; the D call TRBD2 from the table was never checked on the DNA. TRBV12-2 is given as a pseudogene. The CDR3 runs 14 residues. The CDR3 nucleotides are TGTGCCGGATTTTGGAGGACGGCCTCCTACGAGCAGTACTTC. Translation: CAGFWRTASYEQYF.

The gene calls are TRBV5-1 and TRBJ2-1; D is uncertain. CDR3 length: 15 residues. Germline loops: CDR1 SGHRS, CDR2 YFSETQ. V dropped 0 bases and J dropped 0 bases, with 7 bases sitting between them. The CDR3 DNA follows: TGCGCCAGCAGCTTGGCCGAGAGCTCCTACAATGAGCAGTTCTTC. Amino acids: CASSLAESSYNEQFF.

This sequence joins TRBV19 and TRBJ2-5; tentative D call: TRBD2 (7 bases). The CDR3 contains 15 residues. Germline lookup yields CDR1 LNHDA and CDR2 SQIVND (reference sequence). V was trimmed by 5 bases and J by 6 bases, leaving 19 bases between them. CDR3 nucleotide sequence: TGTGCCAGTAGTGGTGGTCCTTGGGGGGGCAAGACCCAGTACTTC. Translation gives CASSGGPWGGKTQYF.

The V gene is TRBV5-1, the J gene TRBJ2-1; 15 bases match TRBD2. The CDR3 consists of 18 residues. Germline values: CDR1 SGHRS, CDR2 YFSETQ. The V gene end was trimmed by 0 bases and the J gene end by 9 bases; junction bases not matched to a gene: 10. The CDR3 loop reads CASSLVGLAGGPTGEQFF. CDR3 DNA: TGCGCCAGCAGCTTGGTGGGACTAGCGGGGGGTCCCACGGGTGAGCAGTTCTTC.

The sample holds many counts of this clone. The V call is TRBV7-4, the J call TRBJ2-7, with D uncertain. Trimming took off 1 base at V and 0 bases at J, with 13 bases between the two ends. Germline CDR1 reads SGHVT; CDR2 reads SQSDAQ. CDR3 size: 16 residues. DNA for the CDR3: TGTGCCAGCAGCTTAGGGCCCACAGATAGCTCCTACGAGCAGTACTTC. It codes for CASSLGPTDSSYEQYF.

This clone came up many times. The V and J genes are TRBV11-3 and TRBJ2-7; 12 nucleotides match TRBD1. Germline values: CDR1 SGHNT, CDR2 YENEEA. The CDR3 covers 15 residues. Unmatched junction bases numbered 3, after V lost 1 base and J lost 5 bases. CDR3 sequence: CASSLGGTGGHEQYF. CDR3 coding DNA: TGTGCCAGCAGCTTAGGTGGGACAGGGGGCCACGAGCAGTACTTC.